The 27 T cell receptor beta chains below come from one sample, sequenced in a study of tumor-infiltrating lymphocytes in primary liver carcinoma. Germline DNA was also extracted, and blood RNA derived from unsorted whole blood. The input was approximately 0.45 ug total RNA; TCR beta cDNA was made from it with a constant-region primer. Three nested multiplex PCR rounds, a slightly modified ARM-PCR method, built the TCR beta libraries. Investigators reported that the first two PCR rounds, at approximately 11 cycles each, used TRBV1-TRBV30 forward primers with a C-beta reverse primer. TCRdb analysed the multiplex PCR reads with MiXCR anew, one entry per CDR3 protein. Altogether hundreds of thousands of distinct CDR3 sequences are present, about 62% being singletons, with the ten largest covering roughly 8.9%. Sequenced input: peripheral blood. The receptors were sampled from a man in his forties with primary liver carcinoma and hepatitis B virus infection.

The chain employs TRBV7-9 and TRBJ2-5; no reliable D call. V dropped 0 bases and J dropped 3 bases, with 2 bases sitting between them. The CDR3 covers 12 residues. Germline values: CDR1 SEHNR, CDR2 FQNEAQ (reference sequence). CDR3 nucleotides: TGTGCCAGCAGCTTAGCGAAAGAGACCCAGTACTTC. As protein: CASSLAKETQYF.

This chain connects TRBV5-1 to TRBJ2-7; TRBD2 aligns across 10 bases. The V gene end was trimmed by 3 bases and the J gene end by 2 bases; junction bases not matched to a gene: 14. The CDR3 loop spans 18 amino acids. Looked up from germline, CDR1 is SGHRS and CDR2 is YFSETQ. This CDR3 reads CASSSDLRGTSVAYEQYF. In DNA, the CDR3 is TGCGCCAGCAGCTCGGATCTCCGAGGGACTAGCGTTGCCTACGAGCAGTACTTC. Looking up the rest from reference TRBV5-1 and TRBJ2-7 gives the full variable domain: KAGVTQTPRYLIKTRGQQVTLSCSPISGHRSVSWYQQTPGQGLQFLFEYFSETQRNKGNFPGRFSGRQFSNSRSEMNVSTLELGDSALYLCASSSDLRGTSVAYEQYFGPGTRLTVT.

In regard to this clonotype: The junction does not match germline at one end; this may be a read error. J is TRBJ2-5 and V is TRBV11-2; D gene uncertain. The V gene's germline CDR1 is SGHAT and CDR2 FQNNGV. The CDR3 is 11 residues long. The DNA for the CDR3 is TGTGCCACCAGTTACGGAGAGATCCAGTACTTC. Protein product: CATSYGEIQYF.

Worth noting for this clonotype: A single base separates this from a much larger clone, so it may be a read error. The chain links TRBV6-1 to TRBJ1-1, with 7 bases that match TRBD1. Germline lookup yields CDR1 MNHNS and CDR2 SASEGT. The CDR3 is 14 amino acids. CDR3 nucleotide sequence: TGTGCCAGCAGCCCCCTGACAGGGAGGGCTGAAACTTTCTTT. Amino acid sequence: CASSPLTGRAETFF.

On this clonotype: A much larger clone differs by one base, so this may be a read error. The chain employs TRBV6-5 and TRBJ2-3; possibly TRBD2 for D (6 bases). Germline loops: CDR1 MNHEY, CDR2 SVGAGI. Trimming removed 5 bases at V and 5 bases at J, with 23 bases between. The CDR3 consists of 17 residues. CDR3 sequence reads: CASSTTRVAEEGDTQYF. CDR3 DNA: TGTGCCAGCAGTACCACAAGGGTAGCGGAAGAGGGAGATACGCAGTATTTT.

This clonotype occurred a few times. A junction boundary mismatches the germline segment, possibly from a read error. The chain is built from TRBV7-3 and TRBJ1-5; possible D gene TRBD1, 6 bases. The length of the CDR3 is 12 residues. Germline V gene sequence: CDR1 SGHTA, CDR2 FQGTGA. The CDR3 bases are TGTGCCCGCAGGGGAGCGGGTCAGCCCCAGCATTTT. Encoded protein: CARRGAGQPQHF.

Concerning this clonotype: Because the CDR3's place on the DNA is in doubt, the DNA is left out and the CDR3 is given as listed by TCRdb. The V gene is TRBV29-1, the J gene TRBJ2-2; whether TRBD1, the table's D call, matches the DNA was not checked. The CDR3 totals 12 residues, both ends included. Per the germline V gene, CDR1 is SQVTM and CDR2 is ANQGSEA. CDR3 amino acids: CSVATGIGEPFF.

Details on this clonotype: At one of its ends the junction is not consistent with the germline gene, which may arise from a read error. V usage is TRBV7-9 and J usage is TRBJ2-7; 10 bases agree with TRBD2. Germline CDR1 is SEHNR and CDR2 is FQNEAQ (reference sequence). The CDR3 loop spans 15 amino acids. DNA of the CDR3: TGTGCCAGCAACTTAGCGCCTAGCGGGAGTAACGAGCAGTACTTT. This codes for CASNLAPSGSNEQYF.

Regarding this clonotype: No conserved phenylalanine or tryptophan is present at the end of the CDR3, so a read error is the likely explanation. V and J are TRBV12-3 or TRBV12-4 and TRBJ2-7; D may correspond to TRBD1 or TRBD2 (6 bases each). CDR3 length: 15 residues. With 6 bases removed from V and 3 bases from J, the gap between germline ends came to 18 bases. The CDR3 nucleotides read TGTGCCAGCAGACATACACAACAGGGACTCTACGAGCAGTACCTC. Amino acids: CASRHTQQGLYEQYL.

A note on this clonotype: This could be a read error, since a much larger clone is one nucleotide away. CDR3 sequence reads: CASSEVGYSYEQYF. As DNA, the CDR3 is TGCGCCAGCAGTGAGGTTGGTTATTCCTACGAGCAGTACTTC. The chain recombines TRBV10-1 with TRBJ2-7; D ambiguous. This CDR3 contains 14 residues. Germline CDR1 reads WNHNN; CDR2 reads SYGVQD (reference sequence). Trimming took off 2 bases at V and 1 base at J, with 9 bases between the two ends.

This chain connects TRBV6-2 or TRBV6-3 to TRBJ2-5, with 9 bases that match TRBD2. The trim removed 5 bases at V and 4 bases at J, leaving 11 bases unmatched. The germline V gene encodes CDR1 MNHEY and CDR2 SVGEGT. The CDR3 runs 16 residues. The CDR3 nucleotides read TGTGCCAGCAGTCACGGTTTGCGGGAGGGCCCAGAGACCCAGTACTTC. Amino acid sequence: CASSHGLREGPETQYF.

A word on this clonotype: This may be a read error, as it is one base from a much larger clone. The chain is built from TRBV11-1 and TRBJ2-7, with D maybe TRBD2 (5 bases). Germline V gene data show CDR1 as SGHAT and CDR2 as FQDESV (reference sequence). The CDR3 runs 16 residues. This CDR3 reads CASSHSERDRSYEQYF. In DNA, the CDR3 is TGCGCCAGCAGCCACTCCGAGAGGGATAGATCCTACGAGCAGTACTTC.

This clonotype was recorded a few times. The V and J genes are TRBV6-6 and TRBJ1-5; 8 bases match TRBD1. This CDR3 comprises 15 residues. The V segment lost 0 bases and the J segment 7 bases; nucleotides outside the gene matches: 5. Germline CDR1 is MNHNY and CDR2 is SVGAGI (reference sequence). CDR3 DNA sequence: TGTGCCAGCAGTTACTCGGACAGGGCTGGGCAGCCCCAGCATTTT. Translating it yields CASSYSDRAGQPQHF.

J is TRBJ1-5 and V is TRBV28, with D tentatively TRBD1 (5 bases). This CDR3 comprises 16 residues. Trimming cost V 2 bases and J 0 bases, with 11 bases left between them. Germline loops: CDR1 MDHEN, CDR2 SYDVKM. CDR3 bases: TGTGCCAGCAGTTTAGGACACTTATATAGCAATCAGCCCCAGCATTTT. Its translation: CASSLGHLYSNQPQHF.

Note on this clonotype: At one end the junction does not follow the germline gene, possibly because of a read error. The CDR3 region is CASSLGTVGTNTRYF. The DNA of the CDR3 is TGTGCCAGCAGCTTAGGGACGGTTGGGACAAATACGCGGTATTTT. The chain combines TRBV11-2 with TRBJ2-3; D is possibly TRBD1 (6 bases). The CDR3 spans 15 residues. CDR1 is SGHAT and CDR2 is FQNNGV in the germline V gene.

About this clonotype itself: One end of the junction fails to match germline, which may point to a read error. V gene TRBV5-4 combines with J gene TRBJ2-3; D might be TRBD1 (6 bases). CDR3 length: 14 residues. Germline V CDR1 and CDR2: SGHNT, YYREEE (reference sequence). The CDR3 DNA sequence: TGTGCCAGCAGCTACAAGGGGGACACAAATACGCTGTATTTT. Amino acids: CASSYKGDTNTLYF.

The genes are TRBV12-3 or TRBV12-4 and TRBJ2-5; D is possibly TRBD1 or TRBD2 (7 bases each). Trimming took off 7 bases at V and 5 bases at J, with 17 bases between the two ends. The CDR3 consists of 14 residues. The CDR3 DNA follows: TGTGCCAGCAATACACGACAGGGAGGGGAGACCCAGTACTTC. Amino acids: CASNTRQGGETQYF.

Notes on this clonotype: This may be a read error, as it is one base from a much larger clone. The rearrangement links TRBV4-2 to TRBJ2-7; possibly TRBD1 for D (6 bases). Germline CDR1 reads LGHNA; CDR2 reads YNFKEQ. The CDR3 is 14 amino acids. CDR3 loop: CAISQDEGAYEQYF. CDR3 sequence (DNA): TGTGCCATCAGCCAAGACGAGGGGGCCTACGAGCAGTACTTC.

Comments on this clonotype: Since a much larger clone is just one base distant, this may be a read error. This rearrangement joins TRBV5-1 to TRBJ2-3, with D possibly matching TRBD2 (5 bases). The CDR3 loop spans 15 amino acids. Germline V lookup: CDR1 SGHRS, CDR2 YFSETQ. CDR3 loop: CASSTGGAKGDTRYF. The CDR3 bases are TGCGCCAGCAGTACTGGCGGAGCTAAGGGAGATACGCGGTATTTT.

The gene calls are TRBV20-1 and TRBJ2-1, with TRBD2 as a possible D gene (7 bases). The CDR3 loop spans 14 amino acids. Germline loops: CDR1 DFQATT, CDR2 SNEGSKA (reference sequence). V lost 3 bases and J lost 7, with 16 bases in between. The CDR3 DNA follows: TGCAGTGCTAGGGGGGCGGGAGTGCGGAATGAGCAGTTCTTC. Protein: CSARGAGVRNEQFF.

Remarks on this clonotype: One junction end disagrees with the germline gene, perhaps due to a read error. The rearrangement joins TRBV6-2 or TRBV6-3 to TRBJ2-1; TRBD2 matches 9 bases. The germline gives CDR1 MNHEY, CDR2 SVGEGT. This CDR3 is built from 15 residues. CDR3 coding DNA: TGTGCCAGCACCCCCAGACTAGCGGATTACAATAAGCAGTTCTTC. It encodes CASTPRLADYNKQFF.

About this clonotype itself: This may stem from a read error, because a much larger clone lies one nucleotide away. The CDR3 sequence: CSVSGGYNEQFF. CDR3 coding DNA: TGCAGCGTTAGTGGAGGCTACAATGAGCAGTTCTTC. V gene TRBV29-1 combines with J gene TRBJ2-1; D is possibly TRBD2 (5 bases). The CDR3 spans 12 residues. The germline V gene encodes CDR1 SQVTM and CDR2 ANQGSEA. Trimming shortened V by 5 bases and J by 3 bases, and 8 bases separated the two germline ends.

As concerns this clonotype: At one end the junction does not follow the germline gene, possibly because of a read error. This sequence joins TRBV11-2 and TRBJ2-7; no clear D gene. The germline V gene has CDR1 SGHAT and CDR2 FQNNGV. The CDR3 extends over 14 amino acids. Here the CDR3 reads CVSIPRTMGNEQYF. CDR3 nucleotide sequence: TGTGTCAGCATCCCCAGGACCATGGGGAACGAGCAGTACTTC.

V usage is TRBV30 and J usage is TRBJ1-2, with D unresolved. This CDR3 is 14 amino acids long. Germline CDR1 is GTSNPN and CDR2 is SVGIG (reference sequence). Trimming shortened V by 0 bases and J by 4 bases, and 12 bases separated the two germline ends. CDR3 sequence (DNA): TGTGCCTGGAGTGTCGGACGTACTTTCTATGGCTACACCTTC. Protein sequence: CAWSVGRTFYGYTF.

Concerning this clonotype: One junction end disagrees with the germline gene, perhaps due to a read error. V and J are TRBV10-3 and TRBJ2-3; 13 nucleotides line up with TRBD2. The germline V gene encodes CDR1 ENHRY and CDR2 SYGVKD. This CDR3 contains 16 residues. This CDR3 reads CAISGLAGASTGTQYF. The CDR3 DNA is TGTGCCATCAGCGGACTAGCGGGGGCTAGCACAGGTACGCAGTATTTT.

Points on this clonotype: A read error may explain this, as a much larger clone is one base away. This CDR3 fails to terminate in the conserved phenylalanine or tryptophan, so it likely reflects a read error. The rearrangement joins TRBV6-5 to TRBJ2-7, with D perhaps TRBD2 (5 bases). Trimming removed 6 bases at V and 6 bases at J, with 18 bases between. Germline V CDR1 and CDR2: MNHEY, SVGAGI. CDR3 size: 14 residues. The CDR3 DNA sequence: TGTGCCAGCAGCCTTACGATCGGTAGCGCCGAGCAGTACCTC. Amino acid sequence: CASSLTIGSAEQYL.

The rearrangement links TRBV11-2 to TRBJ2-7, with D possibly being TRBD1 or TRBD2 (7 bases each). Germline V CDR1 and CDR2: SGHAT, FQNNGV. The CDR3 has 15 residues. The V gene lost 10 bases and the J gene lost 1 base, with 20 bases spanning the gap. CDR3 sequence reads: CANTAGAGGSYEQYF. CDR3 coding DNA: TGTGCCAACACCGCGGGGGCAGGGGGATCCTACGAGCAGTACTTC.